The 7 T cell receptor beta chains presented below share a single source sample, sequenced in a study of blood T cell repertoires in COVID-19. The assay was immunoSEQ multiplex PCR, and TCRdb's table has in-frame clones only and misses some. The sample records some 150,000 clones, around 78% being singletons. Sequencing was performed on PBMCs or T cells enriched from blood (not recorded which). The receptors here all came from a woman in her 50s who had recovered from COVID-19.

The rearrangement joins TRBV30 to TRBJ2-7; D is undetermined. CDR1 and CDR2 from the germline V gene are GTSNPN and SVGIG (reference sequence). The CDR3 is 12 amino acids. Deletions cut 2 bases from V and 3 bases from J, with 8 bases between. The CDR3 coding sequence is TGTGCCTGGAGTATAGCTAACTACGAGCAGTACGTC. It yields the protein CAWSIANYEQYV.

This chain links TRBV5-1 with TRBJ1-4; 7 positions match TRBD1. The germline V gene encodes CDR1 SGHRS and CDR2 YFSETQ. After removal of 0 bases from V and 10 bases from J, the junction contained 9 bases not matched to a gene. The CDR3 is 15 residues long. CDR3 sequence: CASSLDGTDPAKLFF. CDR3 DNA sequence: TGCGCCAGCAGCTTGGATGGGACAGACCCTGCAAAACTGTTTTTT. Using reference TRBV5-1 and TRBJ1-4 for the parts outside the CDR3, the full variable domain is KAGVTQTPRYLIKTRGQQVTLSCSPISGHRSVSWYQQTPGQGLQFLFEYFSETQRNKGNFPGRFSGRQFSNSRSEMNVSTLELGDSALYLCASSLDGTDPAKLFFGSGTQLSVL.

This clone was found a few times. V and J are TRBV10-3 and TRBJ2-3, with D perhaps matching TRBD2 (6 bases). This CDR3 is built from 14 residues. V lost 6 bases, J lost 0 bases, and 10 bases lay in between. Germline V gene sequence: CDR1 ENHRY, CDR2 SYGVKD. DNA for the CDR3: TGTGCCATCAGCTCCGGGACTAGCACAGATACGCAGTATTTT. It yields the protein CAISSGTSTDTQYF.

V usage is TRBV6-5 and J usage is TRBJ2-7; a possible D gene is TRBD1 (5 bases). Germline CDR1 and CDR2: MNHEY and SVGAGI. Trimming left V 5 bases short and J 2 bases short, with 13 bases between. The CDR3 length is 14 residues. CDR3 sequence: CASSPYTGTYEQYV. CDR3 DNA sequence: TGTGCCAGCAGTCCTTATACAGGTACCTACGAGCAGTACGTC.

This clone was counted a single time. The rearrangement joins TRBV7-9 to TRBJ2-5; tentatively, D is TRBD2 (5 bases). Per the germline V gene, CDR1 is SEHNR and CDR2 is FQNEAQ (reference sequence). Trimming shortened V by 0 bases and J by 5 bases, and 13 bases separated the two germline ends. The CDR3 has 15 amino acids. The DNA of the CDR3 is TGTGCCAGCAGCTTAGCGACGGGGTTCGGGGAGACCCAGTACTTC. Amino acids: CASSLATGFGETQYF. Full variable domain (remainder filled in from reference TRBV7-9 and TRBJ2-5): DTGVSQNPRHKITKRGQNVTFRCDPISEHNRLYWYRQTLGQGPEFLTYFQNEAQLEKSRLLSDRFSAERPKGSFSTLEIQRTEQGDSAMYLCASSLATGFGETQYFGPGTRLLVL.

The chain couples TRBV29-1 to TRBJ1-4; 8 bases agree with TRBD1. Germline V gives CDR1 SQVTM, CDR2 ANQGSEA. Germline trimming cut 6 bases from V and 3 bases from J; bases unmatched to any gene: 3. The CDR3 runs 13 residues. The CDR3 region has the DNA TGCAGCGTGCAGACAGGGGCTAATGAAAAACTGTTTTTT. Protein: CSVQTGANEKLFF.

V and J are TRBV6-5 and TRBJ1-2; D not resolved. The germline V and J ends were trimmed by 2 bases and 7 bases, with 14 bases remaining between them. The CDR3 extends over 14 amino acids. Germline CDR1 reads MNHEY; CDR2 reads SVGAGI. CDR3 residues: CASSYDREWSGYTF. The CDR3 bases are TGTGCCAGCAGTTACGACCGGGAATGGAGTGGCTACACCTTC.